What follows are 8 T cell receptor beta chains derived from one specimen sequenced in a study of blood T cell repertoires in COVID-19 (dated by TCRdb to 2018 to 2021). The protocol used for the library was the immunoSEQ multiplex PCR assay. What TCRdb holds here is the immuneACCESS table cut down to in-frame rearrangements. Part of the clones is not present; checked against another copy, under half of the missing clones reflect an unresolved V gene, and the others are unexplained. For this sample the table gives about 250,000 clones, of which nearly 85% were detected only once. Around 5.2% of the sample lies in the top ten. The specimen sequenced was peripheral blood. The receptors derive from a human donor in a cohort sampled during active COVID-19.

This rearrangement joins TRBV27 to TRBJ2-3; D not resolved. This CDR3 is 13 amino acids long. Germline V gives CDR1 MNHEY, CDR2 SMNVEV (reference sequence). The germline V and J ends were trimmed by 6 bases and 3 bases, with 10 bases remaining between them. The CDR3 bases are TGTGCCAGCAGCCCCGTAGAGACAGATACGCAGTATTTT. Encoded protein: CASSPVETDTQYF.

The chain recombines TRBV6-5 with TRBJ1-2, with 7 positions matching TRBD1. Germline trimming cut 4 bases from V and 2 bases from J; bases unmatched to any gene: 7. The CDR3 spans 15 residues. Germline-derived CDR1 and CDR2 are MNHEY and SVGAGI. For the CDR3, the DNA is TGTGCCAGCAGTTGGAGACAGGGCGTAAACTATGGCTACACCTTC. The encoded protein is CASSWRQGVNYGYTF.

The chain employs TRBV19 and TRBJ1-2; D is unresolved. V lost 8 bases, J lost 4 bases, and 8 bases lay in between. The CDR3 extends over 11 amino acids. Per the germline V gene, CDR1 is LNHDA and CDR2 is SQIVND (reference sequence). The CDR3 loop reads CASAVAYGYTF. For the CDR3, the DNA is TGTGCCAGTGCCGTAGCCTATGGCTACACCTTC.

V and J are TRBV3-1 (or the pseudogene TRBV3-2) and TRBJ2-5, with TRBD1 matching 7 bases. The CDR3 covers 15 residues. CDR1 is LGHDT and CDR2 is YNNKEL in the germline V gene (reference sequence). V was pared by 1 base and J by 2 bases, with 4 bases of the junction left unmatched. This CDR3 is CASSQVGTDQETQYF. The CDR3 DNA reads TGTGCCAGCAGCCAAGTCGGGACAGATCAAGAGACCCAGTACTTC.

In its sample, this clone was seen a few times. The DNA of the CDR3 is TGTGCCAGCAGCTCGGGGAGCTCCTACGAGCAGTACTTC. This encodes CASSSGSSYEQYF. The chain links TRBV9 to TRBJ2-7, with D possibly being TRBD2 (5 bases). The V end was cut by 4 bases, the J end by 0 bases, with 8 bases between. The CDR3 totals 13 residues. Looked up from germline, CDR1 is SGDLS and CDR2 is YYNGEE.

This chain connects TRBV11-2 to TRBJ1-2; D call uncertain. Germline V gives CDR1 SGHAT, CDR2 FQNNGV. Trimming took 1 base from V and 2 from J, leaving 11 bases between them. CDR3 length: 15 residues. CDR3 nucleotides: TGTGCCAGCAGCTTAGGACGGTCCGGGAACTATGGCTACACCTTC. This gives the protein CASSLGRSGNYGYTF.

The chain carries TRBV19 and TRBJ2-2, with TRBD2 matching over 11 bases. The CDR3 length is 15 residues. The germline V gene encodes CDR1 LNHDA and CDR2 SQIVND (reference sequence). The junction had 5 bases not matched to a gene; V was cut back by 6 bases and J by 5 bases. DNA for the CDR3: TGTGCCAGTAGCCTGGGACTAGCGGCAACCGGGGAGCTGTTTTTT. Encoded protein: CASSLGLAATGELFF.

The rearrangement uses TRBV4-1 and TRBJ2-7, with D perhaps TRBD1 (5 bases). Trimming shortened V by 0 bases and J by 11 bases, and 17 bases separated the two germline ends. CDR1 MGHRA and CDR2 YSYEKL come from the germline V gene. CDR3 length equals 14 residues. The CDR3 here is CASSQDPQPGLKYF. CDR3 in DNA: TGCGCCAGCAGCCAAGATCCCCAGCCAGGGTTGAAGTACTTC.